This is a list of T cell receptor beta chains from one sample in a study of blood T cell repertoires in COVID-19. Sequenced by immunoSEQ multiplex PCR; TCRdb stores in-frame clones only, minus some. The sample lists about 190,000 clones; roughly 79% were seen once. Sequenced input: peripheral blood. All receptors come from a man in his sixties with active or convalescent COVID-19. CDR3s include the opening cysteine and the closing phenylalanine or tryptophan. The D gene is left open where the match is weak. Size is omitted from some rows. Given values are once, few, many or a class for expanded clones.

clone_size: -
d_call: TRBD2
j_call: TRBJ2-5
v_call: TRBV5-1
cdr3_nt: TGCGCCAGCAGCTTGTTCCCTCCTCTAGCGGAACAAGAGACCCAGTACTTC
cdr3_aa: CASSLFPPLAEQETQYF

clone_size: -
d_call: TRBD1
j_call: TRBJ1-1
v_call: TRBV6-2/TRBV6-3
cdr3_nt: TGTGCCAGCAGCTTCGACAGGGGTAACACTGAAGCTTTCTTT
cdr3_aa: CASSFDRGNTEAFF

clone_size: -
d_call: TRBD1
j_call: TRBJ1-5
v_call: TRBV27
cdr3_nt: TGTGCCAGCAGTTGGGACAGGGGAGGACAGCCCCAGCATTTT
cdr3_aa: CASSWDRGGQPQHF

clone_size: -
d_call: -
j_call: TRBJ2-2
v_call: TRBV5-1
cdr3_nt: TGCGCCAGCAGCTTGGTAGCGGCGTCGAACACCGGGGAGCTGTTTTTT
cdr3_aa: CASSLVAASNTGELFF

clone_size: -
d_call: TRBD1
j_call: TRBJ1-6
v_call: TRBV5-1
cdr3_nt: TGCGCCAGCAGCTTGGTACAGGGGAATTCACCCCTCCACTTT
cdr3_aa: CASSLVQGNSPLHF

clone_size: once
d_call: -
j_call: TRBJ1-5
v_call: TRBV27
cdr3_nt: TGTGCCAGCAGTTTATCGCAGACAAGTAGTAGCAATCAGCCCCAGCATTTT
cdr3_aa: CASSLSQTSSSNQPQHF

clone_size: -
d_call: -
j_call: TRBJ2-5
v_call: TRBV12-3/TRBV12-4
cdr3_nt: TGTGCCACCTTAAAAGGAGGGGAAGAGACCCAGTACTTC
cdr3_aa: CATLKGGEETQYF

clone_size: -
d_call: -
j_call: TRBJ1-2
v_call: TRBV29-1
cdr3_nt: TGCAGCGTAATTCGGGGAAACTATGGCTACACCTTC
cdr3_aa: CSVIRGNYGYTF

clone_size: -
d_call: -
j_call: TRBJ2-1
v_call: TRBV9
cdr3_nt: TGTGCCAGCAGCGTCTCCGGGGGACCATACAATGAGCAGTTCTTC
cdr3_aa: CASSVSGGPYNEQFF

clone_size: -
d_call: -
j_call: TRBJ1-5
v_call: TRBV19
cdr3_nt: TGTGCCAGTAGTGAGGGTCTCTGGAGCAATCAGCCCCAGCATTTT
cdr3_aa: CASSEGLWSNQPQHF

clone_size: -
d_call: TRBD2
j_call: TRBJ2-7
v_call: TRBV5-8
cdr3_nt: TGTGCCAGCAGCACGGGACTAGCGGGCGAAAAGTACTTC
cdr3_aa: CASSTGLAGEKYF

clone_size: -
d_call: TRBD2
j_call: TRBJ2-7
v_call: TRBV20-1
cdr3_nt: TGCAGTGCTAGTCAGAGCGGGAAAGGACACGAGCAGTACTTC
cdr3_aa: CSASQSGKGHEQYF

clone_size: -
d_call: -
j_call: TRBJ2-1
v_call: TRBV5-4
cdr3_nt: TGTGCCAGCAGCAGGGTACCCGGGGTTGAGCAGTTCTTC
cdr3_aa: CASSRVPGVEQFF

clone_size: few
d_call: -
j_call: TRBJ2-7
v_call: TRBV19
cdr3_nt: TGTGCCAGTAGTACCCAGGGGGGCGAGCAGTACTTC
cdr3_aa: CASSTQGGEQYF

clone_size: few
d_call: TRBD1
j_call: TRBJ2-3
v_call: TRBV19
cdr3_nt: TGTGCCAGTGGACAGGAAACAGATACGCAGTATTTT
cdr3_aa: CASGQETDTQYF

clone_size: -
d_call: -
j_call: TRBJ2-7
v_call: TRBV6-9
cdr3_nt: TGTGCCAGCAGTTATCCCGACGAAGAAAAGCAGGCCCAGGGCGAGCAGTACTTC
cdr3_aa: CASSYPDEEKQAQGEQYF

clone_size: -
d_call: -
j_call: TRBJ2-3
v_call: TRBV28
cdr3_nt: TGTGCCAGCAGTTACCGGGACAAGCAGTATTTT
cdr3_aa: CASSYRDKQYF

clone_size: -
d_call: TRBD2
j_call: TRBJ2-5
v_call: TRBV9
cdr3_nt: TGTGCCAGCAGCGTAAGCAGTGGACTAGCGAAAGTAGAGACCCAGTACTTC
cdr3_aa: CASSVSSGLAKVETQYF

clone_size: few
d_call: -
j_call: TRBJ2-5
v_call: TRBV6-7
cdr3_nt: TGTGCCAGCAGTTACTCGAAAGGCGACGGGATCGGGGAGACCCAGTACTTC
cdr3_aa: CASSYSKGDGIGETQYF

clone_size: -
d_call: -
j_call: TRBJ2-7
v_call: TRBV9
cdr3_nt: TGTGCCAGCAGCGCCGGAGGGAGTTACCAGCAGTACTTC
cdr3_aa: CASSAGGSYQQYF

clone_size: -
d_call: -
j_call: TRBJ1-1
v_call: TRBV18
cdr3_nt: TGTGCCAGCTCACCAGGGACATTTGATCCAGCTTTCTTT
cdr3_aa: CASSPGTFDPAFF

clone_size: -
d_call: TRBD2
j_call: TRBJ2-1
v_call: TRBV19
cdr3_nt: TGTGCCAGTAGCGGGACTAGCGGGAATAATGAGCAGTTCTTC
cdr3_aa: CASSGTSGNNEQFF

clone_size: once
d_call: TRBD1
j_call: TRBJ2-5
v_call: TRBV6-5
cdr3_nt: TGTGCCACCCTAGGGGGACAGACCAAAGAGACCCAGTACTTC
cdr3_aa: CATLGGQTKETQYF